The 14 T cell receptor beta chains below all came from one sample that was sequenced in a study of OX40 agonist ivuxolimab in advanced cancers. Profiled with immunoSEQ multiplex PCR; TCRdb holds only in-frame clones, not every one. The data hold tens of thousands of clones, with approximately 87% observed a single time. Material: CD4+ or CD8+ T cells sorted from blood, obtained in a trial of the OX40 agonist ivuxolimab. The receptors here all came from an adult with an advanced solid tumor such as melanoma, head and neck, liver or kidney cancer.

This clone was observed once. The rearrangement links TRBV2 to TRBJ2-7; tentatively, D is TRBD2 (5 bases). Trimming removed 6 bases from V and 3 bases from J, with 12 bases in between. The CDR3 consists of 13 residues. Germline V gene sequence: CDR1 SNHLY, CDR2 FYNNEI. CDR3 in amino acids: CASRTGGLYEQYF. As DNA, the CDR3 is TGTGCCAGCAGAACTGGCGGACTCTACGAGCAGTACTTC.

The V and J genes are TRBV11-3 and TRBJ2-7; TRBD1 agrees at 9 bases. Per the germline V gene, CDR1 is SGHNT and CDR2 is YENEEA. The CDR3 sequence is 14 residues long. V was pared by 9 bases and J by 4 bases, with 10 bases of the junction left unmatched. Here the CDR3 DNA reads TGTGCCAGTCACCCGGGGACAGGGCAATACGAGCAGTACTTC. Its translation: CASHPGTGQYEQYF.

J is TRBJ2-7 and V is TRBV5-1; 7 positions agree with TRBD1. The CDR3 is 14 amino acids. Germline assignment: CDR1 SGHRS and CDR2 YFSETQ. The J segment lost 5 bases and the V segment lost 2 bases, leaving 7 bases of the junction unmatched. In nucleotides, the CDR3 is TGCGCCAGCAGCTTCGACAGGGTCTTCAACGAGCAGTACTTC. This encodes CASSFDRVFNEQYF.

The J gene is TRBJ2-3, the V gene TRBV5-1; 8 bases are shared with TRBD1. Losses at the gene ends were 1 base for V and 5 bases for J; bases not matched to a gene: 3. CDR1 and CDR2 (germline): SGHRS, YFSETQ. The CDR3 runs to 14 residues. The CDR3 DNA reads as TGCGCCAGCAGCTTGACAGGGGGGATAGATACGCAGTATTTT. As protein: CASSLTGGIDTQYF. Supplemented by reference TRBV5-1 and TRBJ2-3, the full variable domain reads KAGVTQTPRYLIKTRGQQVTLSCSPISGHRSVSWYQQTPGQGLQFLFEYFSETQRNKGNFPGRFSGRQFSNSRSEMNVSTLELGDSALYLCASSLTGGIDTQYFGPGTRLTVL.

The V call is TRBV5-1, the J call TRBJ2-1, with no clear D. Trimming pared 0 bases from V and 5 bases from J, leaving 12 bases between. From germline, CDR1 is SGHRS and CDR2 YFSETQ. This CDR3 has 15 residues. CDR3 protein: CASSLVPVSHNEQFF. The DNA for the CDR3 is TGCGCCAGCAGCTTGGTACCGGTGAGTCACAATGAGCAGTTCTTC.

This clone was seen a single time. The chain recombines TRBV20-1 with TRBJ2-1, with D maybe TRBD1 (7 bases). There are 11 residues in the CDR3. The V and J ends lost 5 bases and 10 bases respectively, with 12 bases between them. Germline CDR1 DFQATT, CDR2 SNEGSKA (reference sequence). The CDR3 DNA is TGCAGTGCTGAACAGGGGAGGGAGCAGTTCTTC. It encodes CSAEQGREQFF.

This clone was seen just once. This chain joins TRBV6-4 and TRBJ1-1; D gene ambiguous. Germline V CDR1 and CDR2: MRHNA, SNTAGT. The CDR3 is made up of 14 amino acids. Trimming shortened V by 3 bases and J by 0 bases, and 8 bases separated the two germline ends. The chain's CDR3 is CASSEEHLNTEAFF. In nucleotides, the CDR3 is TGTGCCAGCAGTGAGGAACACCTGAACACTGAAGCTTTCTTT.

In its sample, this clone was seen once. The V gene is TRBV18, the J gene TRBJ1-6, with D unresolved. V lost 1 base and J lost 10, with 14 bases in between. CDR1 is KGHSH and CDR2 is LQKENI in the germline V gene. This CDR3 is 15 amino acids long. The CDR3 DNA reads TGTGCCAGCTCACCACGGCCCCCCCCGCTGTCACCCCTCCACTTT. Protein sequence: CASSPRPPPLSPLHF.

CDR3: CASSPTWGLAGSGANEQFF. CDR3 coding DNA: TGTGCCAGCAGCCCAACATGGGGACTAGCGGGATCCGGGGCCAATGAGCAGTTCTTC. This sequence joins TRBV7-2 and TRBJ2-1; TRBD2 matches at 13 bases. Germline V gives CDR1 SGHTA, CDR2 FQGNSA. J gave up 6 bases and V 5 bases, and 16 bases lay outside the gene matches. The CDR3 runs 19 residues.

J is TRBJ1-1 and V is TRBV14; D gene ambiguous. Deletions cut 3 bases from V and 0 bases from J, with 5 bases between. The CDR3 spans 13 residues. The germline V gene encodes CDR1 SGHDN and CDR2 FVKESK. The CDR3 protein is CASSQSLNTEAFF. CDR3 bases: TGTGCCAGCAGCCAGAGTCTGAACACTGAAGCTTTCTTT. Full variable domain (missing parts from reference TRBV14 and TRBJ1-1): EAGVTQFPSHSVIEKGQTVTLRCDPISGHDNLYWYRRVMGKEIKFLLHFVKESKQDESGMPNNRFLAERTGGTYSTLKVQPAELEDSGVYFCASSQSLNTEAFFGQGTRLTVV.

The rearrangement links TRBV28 to TRBJ2-4; 9 positions match TRBD1. This CDR3 is 14 amino acids long. The J segment lost 5 bases and the V segment lost 5 bases, leaving 4 bases of the junction unmatched. Germline CDR1 and CDR2: MDHEN and SYDVKM. CDR3 in amino acids: CASSIRQGENIQYF. Written as DNA, the CDR3 is TGTGCCAGCAGTATAAGACAGGGGGAAAACATTCAGTACTTC.

The V and J genes are TRBV6-5 and TRBJ2-7, with 7 positions matching TRBD2. The CDR3 runs to 14 residues. J was trimmed by 1 base and V by 6 bases; bases with no gene match: 6. Germline-derived CDR1 and CDR2 are MNHEY and SVGAGI. Here the CDR3 reads CASSSSGGSYEQYF. The CDR3 nucleotides read TGTGCCAGCAGCTCTAGCGGAGGATCCTACGAGCAGTACTTC.

The genes are TRBV5-4 and TRBJ2-3; 7 bases are a match to TRBD2. From germline, CDR1 is SGHNT and CDR2 YYREEE (reference sequence). CDR3 length: 17 amino acids. V lost 4 bases and J lost 1; bases outside the gene matches: 12. CDR3 coding DNA: TGTGCCAGCAGCCCCATAGATGCGGGAGAGGGCACAGATACGCAGTATTTT. Protein product: CASSPIDAGEGTDTQYF.

The rearrangement links TRBV13 to TRBJ2-7, with TRBD2 as a possible D gene (5 bases). The germline V and J ends were trimmed by 6 bases and 7 bases, with 16 bases remaining between them. This CDR3 has 13 residues. Germline loops: CDR1 PRHDT, CDR2 FYEKMQ (reference sequence). CDR3 sequence: CASSRRERGEQYF. The CDR3 nucleotides read TGTGCCAGCAGTCGACGGGAACGGGGAGAGCAGTACTTC.